Below, 32 T cell receptor beta chains from the same sample are listed, as sequenced in a study of CD8+CD57+ T cells in acquired aplastic anemia. Patients selected for sequencing had displayed CD8+CD57+ cell expansion by flow cytometry. Genomic DNA, the template, was used for profiling of the TCR beta VDJ and CDR3. TCRdb re-called the reads with MiXCR, one entry per CDR3 protein. The data contain hundreds of thousands of distinct CDR3 sequences, under 65% of them singletons. Sample: sorted CD4+, CD8+, or CD8+CD57+ T cells (not recorded which) from PBMCs. The receptors derive from a human donor with aplastic anemia.

J is TRBJ2-7 and V is TRBV6-6, with a weak D call TRBD2 (7 bases). Germline CDR1 reads MNHNY; CDR2 reads SVGAGI (reference sequence). This CDR3 is built from 14 residues. V was pared by 7 bases and J by 3 bases, with 16 bases between. CDR3: CASTHGEGVYEQYF. The CDR3, as DNA: TGTGCCAGCACCCACGGGGAGGGGGTCTACGAGCAGTACTTC.

Notes on this clonotype: One end of the junction is discordant with germline, which a read error may explain. V is TRBV7-9 and J is TRBJ2-7, with 10 nucleotides matching TRBD2. Germline lookup yields CDR1 SEHNR and CDR2 FQNEAQ (reference sequence). The CDR3 consists of 15 residues. CDR3 bases: TGTGCCAGCAGCCGCGCTAGCGGGGGAGCCTACGAGCAGTACTTT. It yields the protein CASSRASGGAYEQYF.

The chain combines TRBV9 with TRBJ1-2, with unresolved D. The CDR3 spans 12 residues. Germline-derived CDR1 and CDR2 are SGDLS and YYNGEE. Between the trimmed V and J ends, which lost 3 bases and 0 bases, there was a span of 3 bases. CDR3 sequence reads: CASSGANYGYTF. In nucleotides, the CDR3 is TGTGCCAGCAGCGGCGCTAACTATGGCTACACCTTC. The entire variable domain, with the rest obtained from reference TRBV9 and TRBJ1-2, is as follows: DSGVTQTPKHLITATGQRVTLRCSPRSGDLSVYWYQQSLDQGLQFLIQYYNGEERAKGNILERFSAQQFPDLHSELNLSSLELGDSALYFCASSGANYGYTFGSGTRLTVV.

As for this clonotype: An end of the junction does not agree with germline; a read error may underlie this. The chain recombines TRBV24-1 with TRBJ2-3; D is possibly TRBD2 (6 bases). Germline-derived CDR1 and CDR2 are KGHDR and SFDVKD. The CDR3 length is 16 residues. DNA for the CDR3: TGTGCCAGCAGTCCCACAGGAGGGCCCAGCACAGATACGCAGTATTTT. Translation gives CASSPTGGPSTDTQYF.

This clonotype was counted many times. In nucleotides, the CDR3 is TGCGCCAGCAGTGATACGGGAATCGAGACCCAGTACTTC. It yields the protein CASSDTGIETQYF. The gene calls are TRBV10-1 and TRBJ2-5; possibly TRBD2 for D (5 bases). Trimming removed 3 bases at V and 5 bases at J, with 10 bases between. The CDR3 covers 13 residues. Germline CDR1 WNHNN, CDR2 SYGVQD (reference sequence).

V and J are TRBV24-1 and TRBJ1-1; a possible D gene is TRBD1 (5 bases). V was cut by 1 base and J by 8 bases, with 10 bases left in between. The CDR3 sequence is 13 residues long. Germline values: CDR1 KGHDR, CDR2 SFDVKD. The CDR3 sequence is CATSDLITGEAFF. CDR3 sequence (DNA): TGTGCCACCAGTGATTTAATAACAGGAGAAGCTTTCTTT.

The chain has TRBV6-1 and TRBJ1-6; D is perhaps TRBD1 (5 bases). Germline V gene data show CDR1 as MNHNS and CDR2 as SASEGT. CDR3 length equals 14 residues. Deletions cut 8 bases from V and 9 bases from J, with 17 bases between. The DNA of the CDR3 is TGTGCCAGCGTTCCATACAGGATGAGTTCACCCCTCCACTTT. Its protein product is CASVPYRMSSPLHF.

On this clonotype itself: One end of the junction is discordant with germline, which a read error may explain. The chain couples TRBV7-7 to TRBJ2-7; either TRBD1 or TRBD2 may supply D (5 bases each). This CDR3 is built from 14 residues. Germline V gene sequence: CDR1 SSHAT, CDR2 FNYEAQ (reference sequence). The DNA of the CDR3 is TGTGCTAGCAGCCCCCGGGACGAAAGCTACGAGCAGTACTTC. It is translated as CASSPRDESYEQYF.

This clonotype was counted ten times or more. CDR3 DNA: TGTGCCAGCAGGACAGGAAACACCATATATTTT. Its protein is CASRTGNTIYF. V gene TRBV3-1 combines with J gene TRBJ1-3, with D hard to call. Germline CDR1 is LGHDT and CDR2 is YNNKEL (reference sequence). CDR3 size: 11 residues. The germline V and J ends were trimmed by 6 bases and 4 bases, with 4 bases remaining between them. The variable domain in full, completed from reference TRBV3-1 and TRBJ1-3, reads DTAVSQTPKYLVTQMGNDKSIKCEQNLGHDTMYWYKQDSKKFLKIMFSYNNKELIINETVPNRFSPKSPDKAHLNLHINSLELGDSAVYFCASRTGNTIYFGEGSWLTVV.

In this sample, this clonotype turned up many times. This chain uses TRBV5-1 with TRBJ2-5; 9 bases are a match to TRBD1. V lost 4 bases to trimming and J lost 0 bases; unmatched junction nucleotides: 7. There are 16 residues in the CDR3. CDR1 SGHRS and CDR2 YFSETQ come from the germline V gene. The CDR3 nucleotides are TGCGCCAGCAGCCAGGGCGGGACAGGGTACCAAGAGACCCAGTACTTC. Its protein product is CASSQGGTGYQETQYF.

Ten or more counts support this clonotype. The chain is built from TRBV6-6 and TRBJ2-3; weak D call: TRBD1 (6 bases). The CDR3 has 21 amino acids. With 3 bases removed from V and 3 bases from J, the gap between germline ends came to 31 bases. Germline-derived CDR1 and CDR2 are MNHNY and SVGAGI (reference sequence). CDR3 in amino acids: CASSYGPVLVVARGRTDTQYF. CDR3 DNA sequence: TGTGCCAGCAGTTATGGGCCCGTGTTGGTGGTCGCGAGGGGGAGAACAGATACGCAGTATTTT.

The chain couples TRBV7-3 to TRBJ2-2; 8 positions match TRBD2. This CDR3 contains 16 residues. Germline V lookup: CDR1 SGHTA, CDR2 FQGTGA. The J segment lost 2 bases and the V segment lost 4 bases, leaving 6 bases of the junction unmatched. DNA of the CDR3: TGTGCCAGCAGCTCGTTAGCGGGGAGCAACACCGGGGAGCTGTTTTTT. Amino acids: CASSSLAGSNTGELFF. The entire variable domain, with the rest obtained from reference TRBV7-3 and TRBJ2-2, is as follows: GAGVSQTPSNKVTEKGKYVELRCDPISGHTALYWYRQSLGQGPEFLIYFQGTGAADDSGLPNDRFFAVRPEGSVSTLKIQRTERGDSAVYLCASSSLAGSNTGELFFGEGSRLTVL.

The chain links TRBV12-3 or TRBV12-4 to TRBJ1-1, with 7 bases lining up with TRBD1. Trimming took 5 bases from V and 13 from J; bases not matched to a gene: 10. CDR3 length: 12 amino acids. CDR3 sequence reads: CASSRPGQPNFF. Here the CDR3 DNA reads TGTGCCAGCAGTCGACCGGGACAGCCTAATTTCTTT.

This clonotype occurred many times. The CDR3 coding sequence is TGTGCCAGCAGCCCGAACAGGGGTAGCTACGAGCAGTACTTC. It yields the protein CASSPNRGSYEQYF. The chain links TRBV11-3 to TRBJ2-7, with 7 positions matching TRBD1. Unmatched junction bases numbered 7, after V lost 5 bases and J lost 3 bases. The CDR3 sequence is 14 residues long. Per the germline V gene, CDR1 is SGHNT and CDR2 is YENEEA.

The count of this clonotype is one. The V gene is TRBV2, the J gene TRBJ1-1, with D hard to call. With 8 bases removed from V and 0 bases from J, the gap between germline ends came to 10 bases. There are 13 residues in the CDR3. Germline V CDR1 and CDR2: SNHLY, FYNNEI. Here the CDR3 DNA reads TGTGCCAGCGGGGTTTCGATGAACACTGAAGCTTTCTTT. Translation: CASGVSMNTEAFF.

As concerns this clonotype: The conserved phenylalanine or tryptophan normally closing the CDR3 is absent here, so this likely arose from a read error. The rearrangement joins TRBV3-1 to TRBJ2-4; 8 nucleotides align to TRBD2. Germline CDR1 and CDR2: LGHDT and YNNKEL (reference sequence). The V and J ends lost 6 bases and 3 bases, in that order; junction bases with no gene match: 4. The CDR3 has 14 residues. CDR3 coding DNA: TGTGCCAGCAGTCCCGGGGGGGGCAAAAACATTCAGTACCTC. This encodes CASSPGGGKNIQYL.

The chain employs TRBV11-2 and TRBJ1-3; 8 bases fit TRBD1. After removal of 1 base from V and 8 bases from J, the junction contained 7 bases not matched to a gene. The CDR3 extends over 15 amino acids. The V gene's germline CDR1 is SGHAT and CDR2 FQNNGV. The CDR3, as DNA: TGTGCCAGCAGCTTAGCGGCAGGGGGCTCGGACACCATATATTTT. Protein product: CASSLAAGGSDTIYF.

This clonotype was seen many times. The chain recombines TRBV19 with TRBJ1-1; TRBD1 is a possible D gene (6 bases). The V end lost 5 bases, the J end lost 2 bases, and 15 bases lay between the germline ends. CDR1 and CDR2 (germline): LNHDA, SQIVND (reference sequence). The CDR3 length is 15 residues. CDR3 sequence (DNA): TGTGCCAGTAGTCCCCAGGGACACCGAAACACTGAAGCTTTCTTT. Encoded protein: CASSPQGHRNTEAFF.

This rearrangement joins TRBV29-1 to TRBJ2-3; 14 nucleotides match TRBD2. The CDR3 runs 16 residues. The germline CDR1 and CDR2 sequences are SQVTM and ANQGSEA. With V trimmed by 4 bases and J by 0 bases, 3 bases remained unmatched. The CDR3 protein is CSVGWTSGGSTDTQYF. The CDR3 DNA is TGCAGCGTTGGTTGGACTAGCGGGGGGAGCACAGATACGCAGTATTTT.

This clonotype was seen a few times. The chain couples TRBV11-2 to TRBJ2-7; the D gene is possibly TRBD2 (6 bases). Germline V gene sequence: CDR1 SGHAT, CDR2 FQNNGV. This CDR3 is 13 amino acids long. Trimming removed 9 bases at V and 4 bases at J, with 16 bases between. CDR3 sequence reads: CASSRGLSYEQYF. The CDR3 coding sequence is TGTGCCAGTAGTAGGGGACTTTCTTACGAGCAGTACTTC.

This clonotype has a count of ten or more. The chain links TRBV7-8 to TRBJ1-1; D is possibly TRBD1 (6 bases). V lost 1 base and J 4 bases, leaving 13 bases between the germline ends. Germline V gives CDR1 SGHVS, CDR2 FQNEAQ. This CDR3 has 15 residues. CDR3 nucleotide sequence: TGTGCCAGCAGCTTAGGAGGGGGGTTCGGCACTGAAGCTTTCTTT. Translated, it gives CASSLGGGFGTEAFF.

The chain is built from TRBV5-1 and TRBJ2-5; D unresolved. The CDR3 runs to 15 residues. Germline-derived CDR1 and CDR2 are SGHRS and YFSETQ. V shed 4 bases and J shed 3 bases, with 16 bases lying between them. The CDR3 region has the DNA TGCGCCAGCAGCCCCCGATTCGGGTCGAAAGAGACCCAGTACTTC. This sequence encodes CASSPRFGSKETQYF.

The V gene is TRBV29-1, the J gene TRBJ2-3; weak D call: TRBD1 (5 bases). Trimming stripped 2 bases from V and 4 bases from J, with 13 bases between. The CDR3 is made up of 14 amino acids. CDR1 and CDR2 from the germline V gene are SQVTM and ANQGSEA. DNA for the CDR3: TGCAGCGTTGAAATTCCAGGGCACGCAGATACGCAGTATTTT. Translation: CSVEIPGHADTQYF.

For the CDR3, the DNA is TGTGCCAGCAGCTTAACTCCGGCACTCCTCACTGAAGCTTTCTTT. Protein sequence: CASSLTPALLTEAFF. The J gene is TRBJ1-1, the V gene TRBV7-3; no reliable D call. With 0 bases removed from V and 4 bases from J, the gap between germline ends came to 12 bases. Germline V lookup: CDR1 SGHTA, CDR2 FQGTGA. This CDR3 is built from 15 residues.

The J gene is TRBJ1-2, the V gene TRBV6-5, with TRBD1 matching 9 bases. V was pared by 10 bases and J by 8 bases, with 5 bases of the junction left unmatched. Germline V gene sequence: CDR1 MNHEY, CDR2 SVGAGI. This CDR3 has 11 amino acids. Here the CDR3 reads CANTGGAGYTF. CDR3 coding DNA: TGTGCCAACACAGGGGGCGCGGGCTACACCTTC.

The chain links TRBV27 to TRBJ2-3; 10 bases fit TRBD1. Per the germline V gene, CDR1 is MNHEY and CDR2 is SMNVEV (reference sequence). The CDR3 is 15 residues long. The V and J ends lost 4 bases and 3 bases, in that order; junction bases with no gene match: 4. The CDR3 sequence is CASSYRDRGTDTQYF. The CDR3 DNA sequence: TGTGCCAGCAGTTATCGGGACAGGGGAACAGATACGCAGTATTTT.

Worth noting for this clonotype: The missing conserved phenylalanine or tryptophan at the end of this CDR3 makes a read error likely. The V call is TRBV20-1, the J call TRBJ1-1, with 8 nucleotides matching TRBD1. Per germline, CDR1 DFQATT and CDR2 SNEGSKA (reference sequence). The CDR3 consists of 14 residues. J was trimmed by 2 bases and V by 6 bases; bases with no gene match: 8. This chain's CDR3 is CSATAGGFNTEAFS. The CDR3 bases are TGCAGTGCAACCGCAGGGGGCTTTAACACTGAAGCTTTCTCT.

V usage is TRBV15 and J usage is TRBJ2-3, with D unresolved. CDR3 length: 14 amino acids. Per germline, CDR1 LNHNV and CDR2 YYDKDF (reference sequence). V dropped 1 base and J dropped 4 bases, with 9 bases sitting between them. The CDR3 nucleotides read TGTGCCACCAGCAGAGGAAAATCATCAGATACGCAGTATTTT. This sequence encodes CATSRGKSSDTQYF.

This clonotype showed up many times. The chain joins TRBV5-5 to TRBJ1-2; no reliable D call. The V end lost 5 bases, the J end lost 3 bases, and 26 bases lay between the germline ends. Germline lookup yields CDR1 SGHKS and CDR2 YYEKEE (reference sequence). The CDR3 consists of 18 residues. In DNA form, the CDR3 reads TGTGCCAGCAGAATTCAGCTAACTTACCTGAACATCCACTATGGCTACACCTTC. Translating gives CASRIQLTYLNIHYGYTF.

This chain uses TRBV20-1 with TRBJ1-2; D remains unclear. Germline values: CDR1 DFQATT, CDR2 SNEGSKA (reference sequence). The CDR3 loop spans 16 amino acids. Trimming removed 0 bases from V and 4 bases from J, with 18 bases in between. The CDR3 DNA follows: TGCAGTGCTAGAGATCGAACTACAACGGCTGCCTATGGCTACACCTTC. It encodes CSARDRTTTAAYGYTF.

This chain links TRBV20-1 with TRBJ2-3; 11 nucleotides match TRBD2. The CDR3 covers 16 residues. With 3 bases clipped from V and 0 bases from J, the junction kept 5 bases outside the gene matches. Germline V gene lookup returns CDR1 DFQATT and CDR2 SNEGSKA (reference sequence). The CDR3 DNA reads TGCAGTGCTAGTTGGTTAGCGGGAGGGAGCACAGATACGCAGTATTTT. This gives the protein CSASWLAGGSTDTQYF.

This CDR3 is CASSIGGRNEQFF. DNA for the CDR3: TGTGCCAGTAGTATAGGGGGCAGGAATGAGCAGTTCTTC. The chain combines TRBV19 with TRBJ2-1, with a possible D match to TRBD1 (5 bases). Trimming pared 1 base from V and 7 bases from J, leaving 8 bases between. Germline V lookup: CDR1 LNHDA, CDR2 SQIVND (reference sequence). CDR3 length: 13 amino acids.